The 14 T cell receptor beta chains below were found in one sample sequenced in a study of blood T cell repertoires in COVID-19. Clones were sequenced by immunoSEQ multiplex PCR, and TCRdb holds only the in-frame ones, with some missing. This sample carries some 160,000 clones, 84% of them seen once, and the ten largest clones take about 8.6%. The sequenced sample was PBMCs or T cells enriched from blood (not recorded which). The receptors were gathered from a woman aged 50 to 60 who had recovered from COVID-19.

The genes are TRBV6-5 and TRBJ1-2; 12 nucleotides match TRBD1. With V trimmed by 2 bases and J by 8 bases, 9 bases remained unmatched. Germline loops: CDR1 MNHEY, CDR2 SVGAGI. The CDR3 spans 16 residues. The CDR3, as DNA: TGTGCCAGCAGTTACCCCCAGGGACAGGGGGCGAGCGGCTACACCTTC. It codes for CASSYPQGQGASGYTF.

CDR3 sequence: CASSPGTSGSLLRDTQYF. In DNA, the CDR3 is TGTGCCAGCAGCCCTGGGACTAGCGGGAGTCTTTTAAGAGATACGCAGTATTTT. The chain combines TRBV3-1 (or the pseudogene TRBV3-2) with TRBJ2-3, with 14 bases matching TRBD2. The ends lost 4 bases at V and 5 bases at J; junction bases unmatched: 11. Germline V lookup: CDR1 LGHDT, CDR2 YNNKEL (reference sequence). CDR3 size: 18 residues.

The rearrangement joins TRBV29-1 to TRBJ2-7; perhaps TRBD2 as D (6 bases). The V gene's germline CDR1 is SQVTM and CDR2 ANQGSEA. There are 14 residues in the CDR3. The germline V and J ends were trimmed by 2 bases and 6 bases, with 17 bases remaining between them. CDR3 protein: CSVELRAGRREQYF. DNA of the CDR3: TGCAGCGTTGAATTGAGGGCAGGGAGGCGCGAGCAGTACTTC.

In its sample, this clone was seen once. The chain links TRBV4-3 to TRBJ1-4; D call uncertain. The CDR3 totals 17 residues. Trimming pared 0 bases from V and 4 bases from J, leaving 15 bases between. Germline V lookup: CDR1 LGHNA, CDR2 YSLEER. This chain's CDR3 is CASSQDRGTSDNEKLFF. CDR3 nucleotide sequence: TGCGCCAGCAGCCAAGATCGAGGCACATCGGATAATGAAAAACTGTTTTTT.

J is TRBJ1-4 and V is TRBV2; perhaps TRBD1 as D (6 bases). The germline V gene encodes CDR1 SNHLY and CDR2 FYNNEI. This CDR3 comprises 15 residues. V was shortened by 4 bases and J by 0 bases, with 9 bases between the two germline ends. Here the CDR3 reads CASSGTAATNEKLFF. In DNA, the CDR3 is TGTGCCAGCAGTGGGACAGCTGCAACTAATGAAAAACTGTTTTTT.

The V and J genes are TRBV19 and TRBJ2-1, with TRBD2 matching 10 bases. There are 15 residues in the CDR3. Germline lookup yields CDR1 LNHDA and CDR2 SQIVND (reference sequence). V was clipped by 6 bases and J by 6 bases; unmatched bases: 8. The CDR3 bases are TGTGCCAGTAGAAAAAGCGGGGGGGCCCCCAATGAGCAGTTCTTC. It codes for CASRKSGGAPNEQFF.

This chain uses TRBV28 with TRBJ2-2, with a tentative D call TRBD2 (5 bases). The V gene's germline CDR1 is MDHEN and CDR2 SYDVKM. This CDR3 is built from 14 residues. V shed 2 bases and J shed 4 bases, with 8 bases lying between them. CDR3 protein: CASSLGELTGELFF. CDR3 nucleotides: TGTGCCAGCAGTTTAGGGGAGCTCACCGGGGAGCTGTTTTTT.

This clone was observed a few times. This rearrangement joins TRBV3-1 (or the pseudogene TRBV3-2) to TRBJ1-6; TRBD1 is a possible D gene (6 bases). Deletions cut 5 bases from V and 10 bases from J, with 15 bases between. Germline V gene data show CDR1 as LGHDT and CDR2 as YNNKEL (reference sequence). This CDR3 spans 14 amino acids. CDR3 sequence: CASSRAGAHSPLHF. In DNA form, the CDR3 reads TGTGCCAGCAGCAGGGCAGGGGCTCACTCACCCCTCCACTTT.

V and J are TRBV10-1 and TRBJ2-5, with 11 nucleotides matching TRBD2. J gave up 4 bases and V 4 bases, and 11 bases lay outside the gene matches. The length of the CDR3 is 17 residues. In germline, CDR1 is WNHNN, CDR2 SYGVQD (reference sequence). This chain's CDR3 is CASSGVAGGPKGETQYF. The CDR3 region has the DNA TGCGCCAGCAGTGGTGTAGCGGGAGGGCCAAAGGGAGAGACCCAGTACTTC.

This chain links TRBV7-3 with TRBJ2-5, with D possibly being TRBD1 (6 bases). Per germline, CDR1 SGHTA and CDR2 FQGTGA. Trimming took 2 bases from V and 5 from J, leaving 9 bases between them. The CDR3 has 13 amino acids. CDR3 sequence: CASSLFGGETQYF. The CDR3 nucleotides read TGTGCCAGCAGCTTATTTGGGGGCGAGACCCAGTACTTC.

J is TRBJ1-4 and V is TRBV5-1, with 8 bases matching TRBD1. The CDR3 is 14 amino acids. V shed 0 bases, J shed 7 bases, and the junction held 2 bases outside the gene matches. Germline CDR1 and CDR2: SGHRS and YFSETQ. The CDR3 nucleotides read TGCGCCAGCAGCTTGGAGGGGACAGGTGAAAAACTGTTTTTT. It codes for CASSLEGTGEKLFF.

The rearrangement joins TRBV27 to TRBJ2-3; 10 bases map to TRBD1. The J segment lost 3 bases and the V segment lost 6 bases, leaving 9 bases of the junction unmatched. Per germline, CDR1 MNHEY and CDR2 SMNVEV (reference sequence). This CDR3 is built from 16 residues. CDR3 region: CASSSLGTGATDTQYF. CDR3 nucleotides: TGTGCCAGCAGCTCGTTGGGGACAGGGGCTACAGATACGCAGTATTTT.

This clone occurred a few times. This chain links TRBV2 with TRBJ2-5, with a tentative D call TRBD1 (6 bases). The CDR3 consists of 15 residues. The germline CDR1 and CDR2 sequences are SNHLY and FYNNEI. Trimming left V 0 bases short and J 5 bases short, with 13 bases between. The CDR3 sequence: CASSEAVGAAETQYF. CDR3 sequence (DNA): TGTGCCAGCAGTGAAGCCGTGGGGGCCGCTGAGACCCAGTACTTC.

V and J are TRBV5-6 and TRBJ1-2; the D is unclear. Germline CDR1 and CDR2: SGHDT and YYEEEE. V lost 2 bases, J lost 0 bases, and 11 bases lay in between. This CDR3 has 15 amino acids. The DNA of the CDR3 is TGTGCCAGCAGCTTATCGAGTTTGGCTAACTATGGCTACACCTTC. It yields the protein CASSLSSLANYGYTF.